This entry concerns a single T cell receptor beta chain. Its antigen is as yet unknown. This sample is drawn from a study of CD8 T cells in ankylosing spondylitis. The CDR3 consists of 14 residues. Germline V gene lookup returns CDR1 LGHDT and CDR2 YNNKEL (reference sequence). V was pared by 3 bases and J by 6 bases, with 15 bases between. TCRdb re-derived calls from the 5' RACE reads in MiXCR, one entry per CDR3 protein. The table records about 840,000 distinct CDR3 sequences, about 10% of them present only once. Regarding the study as a whole: Seven or eight highly homologous variants made up a TCR beta motif, and this motif appeared characteristic of ankylosing spondylitis blood.

The sample comprised blood, either unsorted or a sorted T cell fraction (not recorded which). This chain joins TRBV3-1 and TRBJ2-7; D possibly corresponds to TRBD1 (6 bases). This sequence was found in a male donor with ankylosing spondylitis. The DNA for the CDR3 is TGTGCCAGCAGCCAGCTACAGGGATACGGCGAGCAGTACTTC. Translation gives CASSQLQGYGEQYF.